Below, 25 T cell receptor beta chains from the same sample are listed, as sequenced in a study of shared clonotypes between healthy human individuals. Clones were read by immunoSEQ multiplex PCR, and TCRdb kept only the in-frame ones, dropping some. This repertoire shows about a million clones, around three quarters found once; its top ten account for roughly 0.83%. Sequencing was performed on memory CD4+ T cells from PBMCs. The subset denotes: CD45RA-negative fraction. The receptors derive from a man aged 18 to 29 in good health. Some clones in this sample may be carry-over from other donors' samples.

For this clone: The sample has other DNA sequences that encode this CDR3 too. This chain uses TRBV5-1 with TRBJ2-2; D is possibly TRBD1 or TRBD2 (5 bases each). The CDR3 has 15 amino acids. Germline V gene sequence: CDR1 SGHRS, CDR2 YFSETQ. The V and J ends lost 3 bases and 0 bases respectively, with 9 bases between them. CDR3 DNA: TGCGCCAGCAGCTCGGGACGTACGAACACCGGGGAGCTGTTTTTT. It yields the protein CASSSGRTNTGELFF.

This clone has only one observation. The same CDR3 arises from other DNA sequences in this sample as well. The chain carries TRBV4-1 and TRBJ1-5; D possibly corresponds to TRBD1 (6 bases). Trimming pared 4 bases from V and 4 bases from J, leaving 11 bases between. Germline V CDR1 and CDR2: MGHRA, YSYEKL. The CDR3 spans 14 residues. The CDR3 spells CASSPEGGNQPQHF. Here the CDR3 DNA reads TGCGCCAGCAGCCCCGAGGGGGGGAATCAGCCCCAGCATTTT.

V usage is TRBV18 and J usage is TRBJ1-1; D is undetermined. This CDR3 has 13 residues. From germline, CDR1 is KGHSH and CDR2 LQKENI. V was cut by 7 bases and J by 0 bases, with 9 bases left in between. CDR3 loop: CASFSDLNTEAFF. DNA of the CDR3: TGTGCCAGCTTTTCAGACCTGAACACTGAAGCTTTCTTT.

The chain couples TRBV7-8 to TRBJ1-1, with D uncertain. Germline V lookup: CDR1 SGHVS, CDR2 FQNEAQ. Trimming took 5 bases from V and 7 from J, leaving 11 bases between them. CDR3 length: 12 amino acids. This chain's CDR3 is CASSPPSSEAFF. For the CDR3, the DNA is TGTGCCAGCAGCCCACCGAGCAGTGAAGCTTTCTTT.

In this sample, this clone turned up a few times. The J gene is TRBJ1-5, the V gene TRBV19, with 8 nucleotides matching TRBD1. Germline V gene sequence: CDR1 LNHDA, CDR2 SQIVND (reference sequence). V dropped 0 bases and J dropped 0; count of bases not matched to a gene: 7. The length of the CDR3 is 18 residues. CDR3 region: CASSIDRTGPGSNQPQHF. CDR3 DNA sequence: TGTGCCAGTAGTATAGATCGGACAGGGCCAGGTAGCAATCAGCCCCAGCATTTT.

This clone came up a few times. The chain has TRBV28 and TRBJ1-5; D unresolved. The germline V gene has CDR1 MDHEN and CDR2 SYDVKM. V was pared by 4 bases and J by 5 bases, with 6 bases between. The CDR3 sequence is 12 residues long. CDR3 DNA: TGTGCCAGCAGTTCTCCACATCAGCCCCAGCATTTT. This encodes CASSSPHQPQHF.

The rearrangement joins TRBV6-1 to TRBJ1-2, with D perhaps TRBD1 (5 bases). V lost 2 bases and J 1 base, leaving 11 bases between the germline ends. This CDR3 is 15 amino acids long. Per germline, CDR1 MNHNS and CDR2 SASEGT. In DNA, the CDR3 is TGTGCCAGCAGTGAACTGGGGGGGATTAACTATGGCTACACCTTC. Its translation: CASSELGGINYGYTF.

Turning to this clone: The junction differs from germline at one of its ends, possibly a read error. The genes are TRBV5-1 and TRBJ2-2; 9 nucleotides align to TRBD1. The CDR3 length is 15 residues. Germline lookup yields CDR1 SGHRS and CDR2 YFSETQ. CDR3 DNA sequence: TGCGCGAGCACGACGGGGACAGGGCTCACCGGGGAGCTGTTTTTT. Amino acid sequence: CASTTGTGLTGELFF.

With respect to this clone: A much larger clone sits a single nucleotide away, making a read error possible. The same CDR3 is also encoded by other DNA sequences in this sample. The chain carries TRBV4-1 and TRBJ2-7; 11 positions agree with TRBD2. There are 18 residues in the CDR3. Germline V CDR1 and CDR2: MGHRA, YSYEKL. The CDR3 is CASSQEGSGRAGLYEQYF. In nucleotides, the CDR3 is TGCGCCAGTAGCCAAGAGGGTAGCGGGAGGGCCGGGCTGTACGAGCAGTACTTC.

This clone was seen only once. As DNA, the CDR3 is TGTGCCACCTCCTGGCGGGGGACTTACACAGATACGCAGTATTTT. Its translation: CATSWRGTYTDTQYF. The J gene is TRBJ2-3, the V gene TRBV19, with TRBD2 matching 7 bases. The CDR3 runs to 15 residues. The trim removed 10 bases at V and 2 bases at J, leaving 12 bases unmatched. CDR1 is LNHDA and CDR2 is SQIVND in the germline V gene (reference sequence).

The chain employs TRBV7-9 and TRBJ2-7, with 7 bases aligning to TRBD1. The germline V gene has CDR1 SEHNR and CDR2 FQNEAQ (reference sequence). V lost 2 bases and J lost 2; bases outside the gene matches: 6. The CDR3 runs 15 residues. In DNA, the CDR3 is TGTGCCAGCAGCTTACTAGGGACAGATACCTACGAGCAGTACTTC. It encodes CASSLLGTDTYEQYF.

The V gene is TRBV9, the J gene TRBJ2-1, with D tentatively TRBD1 (6 bases). Germline values: CDR1 SGDLS, CDR2 YYNGEE. Trimming took 4 bases from V and 4 from J, leaving 9 bases between them. This CDR3 has 13 amino acids. The CDR3 loop is CASSPGQYNEQFF. As DNA, the CDR3 is TGTGCCAGCAGCCCGGGACAATACAATGAGCAGTTCTTC.

CDR3 protein: CSAHKGTTQYF. The DNA for the CDR3 is TGCAGTGCTCATAAGGGAACTACGCAGTATTTT. V is TRBV20-1 and J is TRBJ2-3; the D is unclear. The V and J ends lost 5 bases and 8 bases respectively, with 11 bases between them. The CDR3 is made up of 11 amino acids. From germline, CDR1 is DFQATT and CDR2 SNEGSKA (reference sequence).

The chain employs TRBV6-1 and TRBJ1-1; D ambiguous. The germline V gene has CDR1 MNHNS and CDR2 SASEGT. This CDR3 spans 13 amino acids. V lost 5 bases and J 4 bases, leaving 11 bases between the germline ends. CDR3 DNA sequence: TGTGCCAGCAGTTATCGGGCCGGCACTGAAGCTTTCTTT. Amino acid sequence: CASSYRAGTEAFF.

V gene TRBV20-1 combines with J gene TRBJ1-4; D is unclear. The CDR3 runs 9 residues. CDR1 and CDR2 from the germline V gene are DFQATT and SNEGSKA (reference sequence). The germline V and J ends were trimmed by 5 bases and 8 bases, with 3 bases remaining between them. The CDR3 sequence is CSALEKLFF. In DNA form, the CDR3 reads TGCAGTGCTTTAGAAAAACTGTTTTTT.

The chain joins TRBV4-1 to TRBJ1-1; tentative D call: TRBD1 (5 bases). CDR3 length: 15 amino acids. V was shortened by 2 bases and J by 4 bases, with 14 bases between the two germline ends. CDR1 is MGHRA and CDR2 is YSYEKL in the germline V gene. The CDR3 region is CASSQKIQGGTEAFF. CDR3 sequence (DNA): TGCGCCAGCAGCCAAAAGATCCAGGGAGGCACTGAAGCTTTCTTT.

This clone occurred a few times. V usage is TRBV19 and J usage is TRBJ1-5, with TRBD1 matching over 8 bases. V shed 6 bases and J 2 bases; nucleotides not matched to a gene: 3. The CDR3 extends over 14 amino acids. CDR1 LNHDA and CDR2 SQIVND come from the germline V gene (reference sequence). CDR3 sequence reads: CASSLTGGNQPQHF. CDR3 in DNA: TGTGCCAGTAGCTTGACAGGGGGCAATCAGCCCCAGCATTTT.

The chain combines TRBV10-3 with TRBJ2-3; D possibly uses TRBD1 or TRBD2 (5 bases each). From germline, CDR1 is ENHRY and CDR2 SYGVKD. Trimming shortened V by 6 bases and J by 0 bases, and 10 bases separated the two germline ends. This CDR3 region has 14 residues. CDR3 loop: CAIRGVGSTDTQYF. CDR3 DNA sequence: TGTGCCATCAGGGGGGTAGGGAGCACAGATACGCAGTATTTT.

V and J are TRBV6-1 and TRBJ2-1; D unclear. Germline assignment: CDR1 MNHNS and CDR2 SASEGT. Trimming took off 4 bases at V and 4 bases at J, with 8 bases between the two ends. This CDR3 is 13 amino acids long. As DNA, the CDR3 is TGTGCCAGCAGTGGAGACTGGTACAATGAGCAGTTCTTC. Translating gives CASSGDWYNEQFF.

The chain is built from TRBV29-1 and TRBJ2-5; D possibly uses TRBD1 or TRBD2 (6 bases each). CDR1 is SQVTM and CDR2 is ANQGSEA in the germline V gene. This CDR3 comprises 13 residues. Deletions cut 7 bases from V and 4 bases from J, with 16 bases between. The CDR3 spells CSAPGAGRETQYF. The DNA for the CDR3 is TGCAGCGCCCCGGGGGCAGGGCGAGAGACCCAGTACTTC.

The J gene is TRBJ1-2, the V gene TRBV7-2; 7 nucleotides agree with TRBD1. The V gene's germline CDR1 is SGHTA and CDR2 FQGNSA. This CDR3 contains 14 residues. With 5 bases clipped from V and 2 bases from J, the junction kept 5 bases outside the gene matches. CDR3 amino acids: CASSIDRANYGYTF. The CDR3 DNA is TGTGCCAGCAGCATTGACAGGGCGAACTATGGCTACACCTTC.

This clone is a singleton in its sample. This chain links TRBV11-3 with TRBJ2-1; D call uncertain. Trimming left V 5 bases short and J 9 bases short, with 17 bases between. Germline CDR1 reads SGHNT; CDR2 reads YENEEA. CDR3 length equals 14 residues. Here the CDR3 DNA reads TGTGCCAGCAGCACAGTAAACGCCCCGGGTGAGCAGTTCTTC. This gives the protein CASSTVNAPGEQFF.

V is TRBV5-1 and J is TRBJ2-7; TRBD2 might be the D (5 bases). The CDR3 extends over 11 amino acids. V was trimmed by 3 bases and J by 7 bases, leaving 8 bases between them. The germline CDR1 and CDR2 sequences are SGHRS and YFSETQ. CDR3: CASSSDFEQYF. DNA of the CDR3: TGCGCCAGCAGCTCGGACTTTGAGCAGTACTTC.

The chain has TRBV20-1 and TRBJ2-4; no firm D call. V lost 8 bases to trimming and J lost 6 bases, with 11 bases between them. The CDR3 is 11 amino acids. Germline-derived CDR1 and CDR2 are DFQATT and SNEGSKA (reference sequence). CDR3 region: CSLEVSNIQYF. The DNA for the CDR3 is TGCAGTCTAGAAGTCTCAAACATTCAGTACTTC.

V usage is TRBV15 and J usage is TRBJ2-3, with a possible D match to TRBD1 (5 bases). From germline, CDR1 is LNHNV and CDR2 YYDKDF (reference sequence). The CDR3 runs to 12 residues. Trimming removed 8 bases from V and 4 bases from J, with 10 bases in between. CDR3 amino acids: CATVQGSDTQYF. The CDR3 DNA reads TGTGCCACCGTGCAGGGATCAGATACGCAGTATTTT.